This T cell receptor beta chain was retrieved from a study of T cells in localized non-small cell lung cancer. Sequenced by immunoSEQ multiplex PCR; TCRdb stores in-frame clones only, minus some. The table has approximately 10,000 clones, roughly 89% seen once. This CDR3 contains 14 residues. Trimming took off 4 bases at V and 6 bases at J, with 14 bases between the two ends. Germline V gives CDR1 SGDLS, CDR2 YYNGEE. This clone was recorded a few times. Its target is unknown. Study findings and constraints: One tumor region alone was sequenced, and heterogeneity therefore remains possible.

The chain links TRBV9 to TRBJ2-1; tentative D call: TRBD2 (6 bases). The clonotype was recovered from a female donor of 60 years or more with stage II squamous cell lung carcinoma. Sequenced here: peripheral blood, sampled before any cancer treatment. The CDR3, as DNA: TGTGCCAGCAGCACCCACGGGGACTCCAATGAGCAGTTCTTC. Translated, it gives CASSTHGDSNEQFF.